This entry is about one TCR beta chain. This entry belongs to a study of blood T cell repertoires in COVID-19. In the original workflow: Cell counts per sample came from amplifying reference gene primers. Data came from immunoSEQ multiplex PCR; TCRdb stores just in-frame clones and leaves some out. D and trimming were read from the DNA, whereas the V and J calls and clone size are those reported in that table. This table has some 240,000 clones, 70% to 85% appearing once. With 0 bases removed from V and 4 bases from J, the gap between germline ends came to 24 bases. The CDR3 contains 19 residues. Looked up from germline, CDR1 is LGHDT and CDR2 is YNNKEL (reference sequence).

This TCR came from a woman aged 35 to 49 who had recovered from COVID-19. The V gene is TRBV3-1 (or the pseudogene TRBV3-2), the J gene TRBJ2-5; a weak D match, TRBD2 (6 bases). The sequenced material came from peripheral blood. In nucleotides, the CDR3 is TGTGCCAGCAGCCAAGATCGGGCGGGACTCCTGAGGTGGGCAGAGACCCAGTACTTC. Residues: CASSQDRAGLLRWAETQYF.